What follows are 19 T cell receptor beta chains derived from one specimen sequenced in a study of blood T cells in healthy people across ages. Primers used in a second PCR of about 7 to 12 cycles were a sample-barcoded 5' primer and a J-beta primer mix. TCRdb re-called the 5' RACE reads through MiXCR, storing one row per CDR3 protein. The sample carries over 1,500,000 distinct CDR3 sequences, around 50% recorded once. Sequences were obtained from blood. The receptors stem from a woman in her thirties or forties in good health.

As DNA, the CDR3 is TGTGCCAGCAGTTCACGGACAGAGATACACAATGAGCAGTTCTTC. Amino acids: CASSSRTEIHNEQFF. The rearrangement joins TRBV27 to TRBJ2-1; tentatively, D is TRBD1 (6 bases). The germline gives CDR1 MNHEY, CDR2 SMNVEV (reference sequence). This CDR3 has 15 amino acids. With 4 bases removed from V and 5 bases from J, the gap between germline ends came to 15 bases.

This chain links TRBV11-3 with TRBJ2-7; D is unclear. The tail of the sequence fits TRBJ2-5 better, so the J call may be wrong. CDR3 length: 13 residues. Germline V gene data show CDR1 as SGHNT and CDR2 as YENEEA. CDR3 protein: CASSTQVGETQYF. The DNA for the CDR3 is TGTGCCAGCAGCACCCAGGTGGGGGAGACCCAGTACTTC.

This clonotype has a handful of counts. V usage is TRBV20-1 and J usage is TRBJ2-1; D call uncertain. The CDR3 spans 13 residues. V was pared by 6 bases and J by 7 bases, with 16 bases between. Germline-derived CDR1 and CDR2 are DFQATT and SNEGSKA (reference sequence). CDR3 loop: CSAAVRLGNEQFF. In DNA form, the CDR3 reads TGCAGTGCCGCGGTCCGCTTGGGTAATGAGCAGTTCTTC.

The sample holds a few counts of this clonotype. The DNA is omitted, as the CDR3 cannot be located on it reliably, and the CDR3 follows TCRdb's listing. The chain carries TRBV28 and TRBJ2-3; the D call of TRBD2 is as the table states it, not checked on the DNA. The CDR3 contains 16 residues when both ends are counted. Germline CDR1 and CDR2: MDHEN and SYDVKM. CDR3: CASSSSGLPSTDTQYF.

In this sample, this clonotype turned up a few times. V usage is TRBV11-2 and J usage is TRBJ2-5; 9 positions agree with TRBD1. Germline CDR1 is SGHAT and CDR2 is FQNNGV. The CDR3 extends over 19 amino acids. V lost 5 bases and J lost 5; bases outside the gene matches: 21. The CDR3 DNA sequence: TGTGCCAGCAGCGCACGTTGGGGACAGGGTTTCGTTAAGGGGGAGACCCAGTACTTC. Protein: CASSARWGQGFVKGETQYF.

The V and J genes are TRBV4-3 and TRBJ1-4; TRBD1 might be the D (5 bases). The CDR3 spans 16 residues. Germline V gene lookup returns CDR1 LGHNA and CDR2 YSLEER. Trimming took off 3 bases at V and 2 bases at J, with 13 bases between the two ends. CDR3 sequence (DNA): TGCGCCAGCAGCCAGGGACCCGAGGGGACTAATGAAAAACTGTTTTTT. Translating gives CASSQGPEGTNEKLFF.

This chain connects TRBV27 to TRBJ1-1, with D unclear. With 6 bases removed from V and 0 bases from J, the gap between germline ends came to 8 bases. The CDR3 length is 13 residues. Germline CDR1 and CDR2: MNHEY and SMNVEV (reference sequence). The CDR3 reads CASRGSVNTEAFF. The CDR3 region has the DNA TGTGCCAGCAGGGGGAGCGTGAACACTGAAGCTTTCTTT.

This clonotype came up a few times. The chain is built from TRBV6-2 or TRBV6-3 and TRBJ2-1; D remains ambiguous. The V gene lost 0 bases and the J gene lost 2 bases, with 14 bases spanning the gap. Germline V lookup: CDR1 MNHEY, CDR2 SVGEGT. The CDR3 spans 17 residues. The CDR3 reads CASSYSISLLPYNEQFF. The CDR3 nucleotides are TGTGCCAGCAGTTACTCGATATCGCTTCTCCCCTACAATGAGCAGTTCTTC.

Comments on this clonotype: Relative to the germline gene, one junction end is altered; a read error may explain this. V usage is TRBV28 and J usage is TRBJ2-3; 8 nucleotides match TRBD2. Germline CDR1 reads MDHEN; CDR2 reads SYDVKM. This CDR3 region has 15 residues. The CDR3 DNA reads as TGTGCCGGCAGTCCGAGGCGGGGGGTCACAGATACGCAGTATTTT. This gives the protein CAGSPRRGVTDTQYF.

The chain employs TRBV3-1 and TRBJ2-7; D remains ambiguous. CDR1 is LGHDT and CDR2 is YNNKEL in the germline V gene (reference sequence). This CDR3 is built from 15 residues. Trimming stripped 4 bases from V and 4 bases from J, with 17 bases between. As DNA, the CDR3 is TGTGCCAGCAGCCTCGGGCGTCGGGCTCCGTACGAGCAGTACTTC. Amino acid sequence: CASSLGRRAPYEQYF.

In this sample, this clonotype turned up a few times. CDR3 DNA: TGTGCCAGCGAGGGGGCGACAGGGATCGAAAATGAGCAGTTCTTC. Residues: CASEGATGIENEQFF. The rearrangement uses TRBV12-3 or TRBV12-4 and TRBJ2-1, with 7 nucleotides matching TRBD1. The CDR3 contains 15 residues. The trim removed 8 bases at V and 7 bases at J, leaving 14 bases unmatched.

The chain couples TRBV24-1 to TRBJ2-1; TRBD2 matches at 13 bases. From germline, CDR1 is KGHDR and CDR2 SFDVKD. V lost 4 bases, J lost 7 bases, and 6 bases stayed unmatched. The CDR3 is 16 residues long. The CDR3 spells CATSDPLAGGWNEQFF. CDR3 DNA: TGTGCCACCAGTGACCCACTAGCGGGGGGGTGGAATGAGCAGTTCTTC.

The V gene is TRBV12-3 or TRBV12-4, the J gene TRBJ1-2; 10 bases are a match to TRBD1. J was trimmed by 4 bases and V by 3 bases; bases with no gene match: 8. There are 16 residues in the CDR3. CDR3: CASSLRQGALVYGYTF. The CDR3 nucleotides read TGTGCCAGCAGTTTGCGACAGGGGGCTTTAGTCTATGGCTACACCTTC.

This clonotype was seen once. A read error may explain this, as a much larger clone is one base away. This sequence joins TRBV12-3 or TRBV12-4 and TRBJ1-2, with 10 nucleotides matching TRBD1. The CDR3 loop spans 13 amino acids. The trim removed 6 bases at V and 7 bases at J, leaving 5 bases unmatched. CDR3 bases: TGTGCCAGCAGCTCGACAGGGGGCTTTGGCTACACCTTC. Translated: CASSSTGGFGYTF.

This clonotype occurred a few times. The chain's CDR3 is CATSARDRVAGANVLTF. The CDR3 DNA reads as TGTGCCACCTCAGCTCGGGACAGGGTCGCTGGGGCCAACGTCCTGACTTTC. This chain uses TRBV28 with TRBJ2-6, with 9 bases identical to TRBD1. The V gene end was trimmed by 10 bases and the J gene end by 2 bases; junction bases not matched to a gene: 12. CDR1 is MDHEN and CDR2 is SYDVKM in the germline V gene. The CDR3 extends over 17 amino acids.

Concerning this clonotype: Given a much more abundant clone one base away, this may be a read error. This chain joins TRBV29-1 and TRBJ2-5; tentatively, D is TRBD1 (5 bases). Per the germline V gene, CDR1 is SQVTM and CDR2 is ANQGSEA. This CDR3 comprises 12 residues. The CDR3 sequence: CGVGSGQETQYF. CDR3 DNA sequence: TGCGGCGTTGGGTCAGGGCAAGAGACCCAGTACTTC.

The chain recombines TRBV28 with TRBJ2-1; D might be TRBD2 (6 bases). The J call may be in error: the DNA end matches TRBJ2-7 better. The V gene's germline CDR1 is MDHEN and CDR2 SYDVKM. The CDR3 runs 16 residues. CDR3 amino acids: CATIEGSGASYNEQYF. For the CDR3, the DNA is TGTGCCACCATCGAGGGTAGCGGTGCTTCCTACAATGAGCAGTACTTC.

This clonotype showed up just a few times. The rearrangement uses TRBV6-2 or TRBV6-3 and TRBJ2-3; 10 bases are a match to TRBD1. The CDR3 sequence is 16 residues long. Germline V CDR1 and CDR2: MNHEY, SVGEGT. Germline trimming cut 2 bases from V and 3 bases from J; bases unmatched to any gene: 5. This CDR3 reads CASSYIRDRGTDTQYF. Here the CDR3 DNA reads TGTGCCAGCAGTTACATCCGGGACAGGGGAACAGATACGCAGTATTTT.

CDR3 in amino acids: CASSTLATTNEQFF. As DNA, the CDR3 is TGTGCCAGCAGTACGCTAGCTACAACTAATGAGCAGTTCTTC. V usage is TRBV7-9 and J usage is TRBJ2-1; the D gene is possibly TRBD2 (5 bases). The V gene lost 6 bases and the J gene lost 7 bases, with 16 bases spanning the gap. Germline CDR1 SEHNR, CDR2 FQNEAQ (reference sequence). CDR3 size: 14 residues.